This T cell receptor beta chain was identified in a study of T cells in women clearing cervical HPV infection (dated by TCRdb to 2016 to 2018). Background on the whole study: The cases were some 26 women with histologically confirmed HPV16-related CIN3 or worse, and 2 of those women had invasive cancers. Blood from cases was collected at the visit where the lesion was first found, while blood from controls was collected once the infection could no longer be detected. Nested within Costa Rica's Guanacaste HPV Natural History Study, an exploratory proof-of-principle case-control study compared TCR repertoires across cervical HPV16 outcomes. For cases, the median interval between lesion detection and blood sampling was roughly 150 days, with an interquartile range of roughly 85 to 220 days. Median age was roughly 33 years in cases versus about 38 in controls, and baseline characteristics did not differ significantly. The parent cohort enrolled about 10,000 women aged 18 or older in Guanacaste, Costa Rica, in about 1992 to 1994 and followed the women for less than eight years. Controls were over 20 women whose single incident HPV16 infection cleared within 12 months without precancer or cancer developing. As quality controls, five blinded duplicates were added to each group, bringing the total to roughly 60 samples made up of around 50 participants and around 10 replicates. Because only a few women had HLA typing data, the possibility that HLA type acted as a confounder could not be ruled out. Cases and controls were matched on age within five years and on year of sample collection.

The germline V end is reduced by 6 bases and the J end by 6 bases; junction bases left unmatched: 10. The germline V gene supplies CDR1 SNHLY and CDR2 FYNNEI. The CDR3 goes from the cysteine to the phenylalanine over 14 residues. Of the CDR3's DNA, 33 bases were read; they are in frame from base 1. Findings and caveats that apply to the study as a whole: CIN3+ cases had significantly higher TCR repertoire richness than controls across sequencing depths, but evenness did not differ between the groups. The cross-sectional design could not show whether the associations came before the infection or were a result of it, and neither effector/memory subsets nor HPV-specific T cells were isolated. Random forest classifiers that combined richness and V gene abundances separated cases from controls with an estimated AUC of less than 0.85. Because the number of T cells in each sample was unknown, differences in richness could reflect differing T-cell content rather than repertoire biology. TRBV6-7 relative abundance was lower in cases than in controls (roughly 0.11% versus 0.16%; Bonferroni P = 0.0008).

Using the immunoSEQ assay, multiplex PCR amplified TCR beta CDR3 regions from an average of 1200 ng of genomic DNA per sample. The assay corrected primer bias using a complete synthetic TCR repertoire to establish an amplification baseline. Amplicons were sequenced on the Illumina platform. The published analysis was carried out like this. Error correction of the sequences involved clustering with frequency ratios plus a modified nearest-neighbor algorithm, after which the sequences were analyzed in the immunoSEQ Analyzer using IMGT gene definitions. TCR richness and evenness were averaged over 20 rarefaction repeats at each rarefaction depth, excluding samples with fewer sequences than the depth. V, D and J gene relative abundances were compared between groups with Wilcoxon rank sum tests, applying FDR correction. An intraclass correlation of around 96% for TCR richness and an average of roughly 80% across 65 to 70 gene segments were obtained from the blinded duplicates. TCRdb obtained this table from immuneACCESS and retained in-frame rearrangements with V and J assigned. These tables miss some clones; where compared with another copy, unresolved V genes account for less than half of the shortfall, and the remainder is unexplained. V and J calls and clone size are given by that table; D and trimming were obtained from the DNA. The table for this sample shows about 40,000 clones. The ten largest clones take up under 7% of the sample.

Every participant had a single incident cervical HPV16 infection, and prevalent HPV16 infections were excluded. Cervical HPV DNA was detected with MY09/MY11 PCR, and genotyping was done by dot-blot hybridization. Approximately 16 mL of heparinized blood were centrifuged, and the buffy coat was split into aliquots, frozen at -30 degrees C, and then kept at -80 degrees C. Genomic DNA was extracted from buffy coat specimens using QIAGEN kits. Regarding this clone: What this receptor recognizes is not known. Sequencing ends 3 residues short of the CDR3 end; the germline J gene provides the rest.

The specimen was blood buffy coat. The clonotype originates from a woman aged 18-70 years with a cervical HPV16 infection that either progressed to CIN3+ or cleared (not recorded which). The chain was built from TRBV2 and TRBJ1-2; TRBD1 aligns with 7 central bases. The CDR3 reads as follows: CASSPSGQIDGYTF. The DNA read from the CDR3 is TGTGCCAGCAGCCCCTCGGGACAGATAGATGGC. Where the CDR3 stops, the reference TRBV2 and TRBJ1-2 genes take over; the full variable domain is EPEVTQTPSHQVTQMGQEVILRCVPISNHLYFYWYRQILGQKVEFLVSFYNNEISEKSEIFDDQFSVERPDGSNFTLKIRSTKLEDSAMYFCASSPSGQIDGYTFGSGTRLTVV.